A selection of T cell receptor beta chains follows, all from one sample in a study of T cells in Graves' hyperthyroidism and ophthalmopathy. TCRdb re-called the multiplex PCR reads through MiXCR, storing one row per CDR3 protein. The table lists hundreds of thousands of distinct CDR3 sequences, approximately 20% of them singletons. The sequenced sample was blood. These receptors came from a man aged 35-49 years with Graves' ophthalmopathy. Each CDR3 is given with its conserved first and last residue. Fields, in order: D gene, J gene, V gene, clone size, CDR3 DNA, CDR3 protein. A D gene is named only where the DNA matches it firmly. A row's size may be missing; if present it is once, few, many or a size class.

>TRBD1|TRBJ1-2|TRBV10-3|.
TGTGCCATCAGTGAGGTGGACAGGGGGCGGCTTGGCTACACCTTC
CAISEVDRGRLGYTF
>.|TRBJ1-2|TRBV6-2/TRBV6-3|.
TGTGCCAGCAGTTACGGCCAGGGGAACTATGGCTACACCTTC
CASSYGQGNYGYTF
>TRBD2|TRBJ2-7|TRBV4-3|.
TGCACCAGCAGCGCCACTAGCGGGACCTCCTACGAGCAGTACTTC
CTSSATSGTSYEQYF
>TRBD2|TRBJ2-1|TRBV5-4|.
TGTGCCAGCAGCTACCTGACTAGCGGCTACAATGAGCAGTTCTTC
CASSYLTSGYNEQFF
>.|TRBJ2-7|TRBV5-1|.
TGCGCCAGCAGCTTGGTCGAGGGAAACGAGCAGTACTTC
CASSLVEGNEQYF
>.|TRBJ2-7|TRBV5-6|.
TGTGCCAGCAGCTTGAGCCCCGGCGGGGAGCAGTACTTC
CASSLSPGGEQYF
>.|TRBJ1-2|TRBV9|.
TGTGCCAGCGGGGGCATACCATATGGCTACACCTTC
CASGGIPYGYTF
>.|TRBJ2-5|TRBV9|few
TGTGCCAGCAGCGAGGCGGGTCTACAAGAGACCCAGTACTTC
CASSEAGLQETQYF
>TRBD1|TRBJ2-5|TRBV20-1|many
TGCAGTGCTAGCCCCGGGACAGGGGGCGAGACCCAGTACTTC
CSASPGTGGETQYF
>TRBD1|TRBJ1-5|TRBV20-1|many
TGCAGTGCTCACTCGACAGGGTGGGCCGATCAGCCCCAGCATTTT
CSAHSTGWADQPQHF
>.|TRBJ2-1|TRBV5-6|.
TGTGCCAGCAGCCGATCGGACTTTTTCACCTACAATGAGCAGTTCTTC
CASSRSDFFTYNEQFF
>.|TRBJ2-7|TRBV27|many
TGTGCCAGCAGTTTGCAGGGACACTCCTACGAGCAGTACTTC
CASSLQGHSYEQYF
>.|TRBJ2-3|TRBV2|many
TGTGCCAGCGGGGTCCGAGATACGCAGTATTTT
CASGVRDTQYF
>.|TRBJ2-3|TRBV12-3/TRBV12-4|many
TGTGCCAGCAGTTGGGGATCAACAGATACGCAGTATTTT
CASSWGSTDTQYF
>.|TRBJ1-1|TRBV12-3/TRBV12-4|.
TGTGCCAGCAGTTTGATAGGTGCCACTGAAGCTTTCTTT
CASSLIGATEAFF